The source of this T cell receptor beta chain is a study of blood T cell repertoires in COVID-19 (TCRdb year 2020). Background on the whole study: Recovered participants in ImmuneRACE Cohort 3 were defined by two consecutive negative NP/OP PCR tests, clearance by a healthcare professional, or resolution of symptoms. Samples from collaborators originated in the United States, Italy and Spain and spanned both the acute and convalescent phases of COVID-19. The material from the prospective study consisted of cDNA or gDNA derived from T cells, B-cell-depleted T cells, or PBMCs. Subjects who had been exposed to COVID-19, were actively infected with it, or had recovered from it provided the deeply sampled blood TCRbeta repertoires that made up the dataset. A freely available public database, intended as a resource for researchers studying the immune response to SARS-CoV-2, is where the repertoires were released. Samples came from the ongoing ImmuneRACE study (first 160 participants) plus 1,254 subjects from 6 global collaborators. The sample metadata nearly always contained a de-identified subject ID, COVID-19 status, age in years and sex. HLA class I and class II types, where available, came from metadata supplied by the sample provider rather than from assay-based typing.

This clone was picked up one time. The target of this receptor is not known. No quality values exist for individual bases; no much larger clone is one base distant. Participants in the prospective study were aged about 18 to 95 years, lived in 20 to 25 United States geographic areas, and enrolled through a virtual design. In the prospective study, participants were assigned to cohorts based on the clinical history participants reported in a screening survey and a study questionnaire. In the prospective study, mobile phlebotomists collected whole blood, serum and a nasopharyngeal or oropharyngeal swab from each participant. Prospective study participants could optionally give additional blood draws and questionnaires over an approximately 2-month period. Prospective study blood samples were shipped either frozen or at room temperature before DNA extraction. TCRbeta CDR3 regions were amplified from genomic DNA using the immunoSEQ Assay, a bias-controlled multiplex PCR. The paper's data handling went like this. Nucleated cell counts per sample were estimated from amplification of reference gene primers within the assay. Sequence reads were collapsed and filtered to measure the absolute abundance of every unique TCRbeta CDR3 rearrangement. Productive Simpson clonality was computed per sample as the square root of Simpson's diversity index over productive rearrangements. TCRdb holds this immuneACCESS table with in-frame rearrangements only. Some clones are missing; in checked studies, unresolved V genes explain under half, and the rest has no known cause. Clonal size and the V and J genes are those of that table, whereas D and trimming came from the DNA. The sample has over 200,000 clones on record, roughly nine tenths of them singletons. Of the sample, 2.5% to 3.5% is held by the ten largest clones.

The full study reports these points: Clinical and demographic metadata were provided uncurated, with the amount varying by source and participant.

The source material was PBMCs or T cells enriched from blood (not recorded which). The receptor comes from a woman aged 45-65 years in a cohort exposed to, infected with or recovered from COVID-19 (not recorded which).

The nucleotide sequence reads as follows: TGTGCCAGCAGCCACTCCGGGACAGGGAATGAAAAACTGTTTTTT. Its protein is CASSHSGTGNEKLFF. The chain uses TRBV25-1 and TRBJ1-4; 9 central bases correspond to TRBD1. From its cysteine to its phenylalanine, the CDR3 spans 15 amino acids. Only the CDR3 DNA is retained, 45 bases long and in frame from the first base. Via the germline V gene, CDR1 is MGHDK and CDR2 SYGVNS. Clipping removes 6 bases from V and 5 bases from J, with 7 as the unmatched junction base count. Extended through the reference TRBV25-1 and TRBJ1-4 proteins, this CDR3 yields the full variable domain: EADIYQTPRYLVIGTGKKITLECSQTMGHDKMYWYQQDPGMELHLIHYSYGVNSTEKGDLSSESTVSRIRTEHFPLTLESARPSHTSQYLCASSHSGTGNEKLFFGSGTQLSVL.